Each of the 2 T cell receptor beta chains below was sequenced from the same sample in a study of CD8+ T cells in alopecia areata. The treatment was: oral pan-JAK inhibitor, 5-10 mg twice daily. RNA extraction was followed by reverse transcription into cDNA, which acted as the sequencing template. Sequencing was performed with immunoSEQ multiplex PCR; in TCRdb, only in-frame clones are kept and a portion is missing. The table has 150,000 to 200,000 clones, under 80% seen once; the top ten hold under 1.5%. Source: CD4+ T cells sorted from blood, taken at roughly week 49, from a patient treated with tofacitinib. The receptors derive from a human donor with alopecia areata.

V and J are TRBV11-2 and TRBJ1-1; no reliable D call. Trimming shortened V by 2 bases and J by 5 bases, and 12 bases separated the two germline ends. CDR1 is SGHAT, CDR2 FQNNGV, per germline. The CDR3 is made up of 14 amino acids. The CDR3 region is CASSLSGSRTEAFF. CDR3 coding DNA: TGTGCCAGCAGCTTATCCGGCAGTCGGACTGAAGCTTTCTTT. Using reference TRBV11-2 and TRBJ1-1 for the parts outside the CDR3, the full variable domain is EAGVAQSPRYKIIEKRQSVAFWCNPISGHATLYWYQQILGQGPKLLIQFQNNGVVDDSQLPKDRFSAERLKGVDSTLKIQPAKLEDSAVYLCASSLSGSRTEAFFGQGTRLTVV.

V gene TRBV5-6 combines with J gene TRBJ1-5; a possible D gene is TRBD1 (5 bases). This CDR3 spans 17 amino acids. Trimming pared 1 base from V and 6 bases from J, leaving 20 bases between. CDR1 is SGHDT, CDR2 YYEEEE, per germline. The CDR3 DNA follows: TGTGCCAGCAGCTTGAGAGGGGACTCAAACTGGGGTCAGCCCCAGCATTTT. Its translation is CASSLRGDSNWGQPQHF.